The clone carrying this TCR beta chain was recorded a few times. Antigen unknown. V lost 1 base to trimming and J lost 6 bases, with 13 bases between them. CDR1 and CDR2 (germline): MGHRA, YSYEKL. This CDR3 has 14 amino acids. Investigators isolated RNA and reverse transcribed it into cDNA to act as the sequencing template. Some clones are missing from TCRdb's copy, which holds only in-frame ones; the method was immunoSEQ multiplex PCR. The sample carries roughly 200,000 clones, around half recorded once. The treatment is: oral pan-JAK inhibitor, 5-10 mg twice daily. The sample belongs to a study of CD8+ T cells in alopecia areata. Whole-study results and caveats: It was less clear whether patients shared TCRs than it was in mice, possibly because of HLA. Only one nonresponder was present, which leaves the link between baseline CD8+ expansion and response uncertain.

The V gene is TRBV4-1, the J gene TRBJ2-7; D perhaps matches TRBD1 (7 bases). The sequence was collected from a human donor with alopecia areata. The sample here was CD8+ T cells sorted from blood, taken at week 24, from a patient treated with tofacitinib. The CDR3 here is CASSQVGGGGEQYF. The CDR3 DNA sequence: TGCGCCAGCAGCCAAGTAGGAGGGGGCGGCGAGCAGTACTTC.